Listed below are T cell receptor beta chains from one sample, sequenced in a study of blood T cells in healthy people across ages. TCRdb reprocessed the 5' RACE reads via MiXCR and lists one record per CDR3 protein. This table holds about 800,000 distinct CDR3 sequences, more than 20% found once. The same specimen was also included in a second study, on T cells of mothers and their children.

The sequencing sample was made of blood. Source of these receptors: a boy aged 10-17 years in good health. CDR3s include the opening cysteine and the closing phenylalanine or tryptophan. The D gene is left open where the match is weak. Expanded clones get a size class; other rows say once, few or many, or leave the size out.

NA	TRBV6-2/TRBV6-3	15	few	TRBJ2-6	TGTGCCAGCAGTTTTGTGGGCTCTGGGGCCAACGTCCTGACTTTC	CASSFVGSGANVLTF
NA	TRBV6-1	15	NA	TRBJ1-2	TGTGCCAGCAACTTAGCTCCGGCGCCGGAATCTGGCTACACCTTC	CASNLAPAPESGYTF
NA	TRBV6-6	15	NA	TRBJ2-5	TGTGCCAGCAGTTACTCCCTCAGGACCCAAGAGACCCAGTACTTC	CASSYSLRTQETQYF
NA	TRBV6-5	14	few	TRBJ1-2	TGTGCCAGCTCCTCTCGCCCCTTGGGGTATGGCTACACCTTC	CASSSRPLGYGYTF
NA	TRBV7-9	14	few	TRBJ2-3	TGTGCCAGCATTATGGGGGCTGGCACAGATACGCAGTATTTT	CASIMGAGTDTQYF
NA	TRBV7-9	12	few	TRBJ2-3	TGTGCCAGCTTCTCGGACGAGGGTACGCAGTATTTT	CASFSDEGTQYF
NA	TRBV20-1	12	NA	TRBJ1-5	TGCAGTGCTAGAGATTCGATCCAGCCCCAGCATTTT	CSARDSIQPQHF
NA	TRBV4-1	17	once	TRBJ1-4	TGCGCCAGCAGCCGACTTAGCGGATGGGTTAGAAATGAAAAACTGTTTTTT	CASSRLSGWVRNEKLFF
TRBD1	TRBV3-1	15	NA	TRBJ2-7	TGTGCCAGCAGCCAGACAGGGGGCAGCTCCTACGAGCAGTACTTC	CASSQTGGSSYEQYF
NA	TRBV6-1	15	few	TRBJ1-6	TGTGCCAGCGGACAGAACCCCTCCTATAATTCACCCCTCCACTTT	CASGQNPSYNSPLHF
NA	TRBV7-8	15	many	TRBJ2-5	TGTGCCAGCAGCTTAGCGACTAGAGGGGAAGAGACCCAGTACTTC	CASSLATRGEETQYF
TRBD2	TRBV7-2	15	NA	TRBJ2-1	TGTGCCAGCAGCTTTTCTAGCGGGGGGGCCGATGAGCAGTTCTTC	CASSFSSGGADEQFF
TRBD1	TRBV15	14	NA	TRBJ2-7	TGTGCCACCAGCGAGGGACAGATCTCCTACGAGCAGTACTTC	CATSEGQISYEQYF
NA	TRBV9	15	few	TRBJ2-3	TGTGCCAGCAGCGTAAGGGGCGAAAACACAGATACGCAGTATTTT	CASSVRGENTDTQYF
NA	TRBV7-2	14	NA	TRBJ2-5	TGTGCCGGCAGCTTACGAGCGTACCAAGAGACCCAGTACTTC	CAGSLRAYQETQYF
NA	TRBV6-2/TRBV6-3	11	few	TRBJ1-4	TGTGCCAGGGGGTGGAAGGAAAAACTGTTTTTT	CARGWKEKLFF
NA	TRBV6-6	14	NA	TRBJ2-7	TGTGCCAGCAGTTACTCGATGGCTGGGGGCGAGCAGTACTTC	CASSYSMAGGEQYF
TRBD1	TRBV20-1	15	NA	TRBJ2-7	TGCAGTGCTATCTCGCCCGACAGGGTTCTCTACGAGCAGTACTTC	CSAISPDRVLYEQYF
NA	TRBV7-2	13	few	TRBJ1-3	TGTGCCAGCGGAAGAACTAGTGGAAACACCATATATTTT	CASGRTSGNTIYF
TRBD2	TRBV2	15	NA	TRBJ2-1	TGTGCCAGCAGTGAATTAGCGGGGAGGGATAATGAGCAGTTCTTC	CASSELAGRDNEQFF
NA	TRBV4-1	14	many	TRBJ2-3	TGTGCCAGCAGCAGGGGTGGGGGCACAGATACGCAGTATTTT	CASSRGGGTDTQYF
TRBD2	TRBV11-2	14	NA	TRBJ2-3	TGTGCCAGCGAGCGGGATATTAGCACAGATACGCAGTATTTT	CASERDISTDTQYF
NA	TRBV18	13	few	TRBJ1-5	TGTGCCAGCTCAGAAACAGGGAATCAGCCCCAGCATTTT	CASSETGNQPQHF
TRBD1	TRBV6-6	15	few	TRBJ1-2	TGTGCCAGCAGTTCGTTTACAGGGGGCGCAAGGGGCTACACCTTC	CASSSFTGGARGYTF
NA	TRBV6-5	14	few	TRBJ1-4	TGTGCCAGCAGCTGGACGTCTGGCAGTGAAAAACTGTTTTTT	CASSWTSGSEKLFF
NA	TRBV5-1	15	many	TRBJ1-3	TGCGCCAGCAGCCTCAGCGGGGCATCTGGAAACACCATATATTTT	CASSLSGASGNTIYF
NA	TRBV7-2	15	few	TRBJ2-1	TGTGCCAGCAGCTTCTCTCCAGGGATCTACAATGAGCAGTTCTTC	CASSFSPGIYNEQFF
NA	TRBV6-6	16	few	TRBJ1-5	TGTGCCAGCAGCCTTATGGGGGCGGGTAGCAATCAGCCCCAGCATTTT	CASSLMGAGSNQPQHF
TRBD1	TRBV20-1	14	few	TRBJ2-5	TGCAGTGCTAGAAAAACAGGGGAGTGGGAGACCCAGTACTTC	CSARKTGEWETQYF
NA	TRBV7-2	15	NA	TRBJ2-3	TGTGCCAGCAGGCCTGCAGGGGTTAGCACAGATACGCAGTATTTT	CASRPAGVSTDTQYF
TRBD1	TRBV7-8	15	NA	TRBJ2-4	TGTGCCAGCAGCTTAGACGGGACAGGGAAAAACATTCAGTACTTC	CASSLDGTGKNIQYF
TRBD2	TRBV5-1	16	NA	TRBJ2-4	TGCGCCAGCAGCCCAGGACTAGCGGGGGGGAAAAACATTCAGTACTTC	CASSPGLAGGKNIQYF
NA	TRBV7-9	13	NA	TRBJ1-1	TGTGCCAGCAGCCCACCCTCCCAAGCTGAAGCTTTCTTT	CASSPPSQAEAFF
NA	TRBV29-1	11	NA	TRBJ2-1	TGCAGCGTAGTTCTAGCAGGGGAGCAGTTCTTC	CSVVLAGEQFF
NA	TRBV20-1	14	NA	TRBJ2-1	TGCGGTGCTAGAGATTCCCGGGTGTACAATGAGCAGTTCTTC	CGARDSRVYNEQFF
NA	TRBV28	16	NA	TRBJ2-3	TGTGCCAGCAGCCCGGAACGGGGAAGTGGGTCAGATACGCAGTATTTT	CASSPERGSGSDTQYF
TRBD2	TRBV6-2/TRBV6-3	14	NA	TRBJ2-7	TGTGCCAGCAGTTACCCAGCGGGAAGCTACGAGCAGTACTTC	CASSYPAGSYEQYF
NA	TRBV5-1	18	NA	TRBJ1-2	TGCGCCAGCAGCTTTCAGGCCAGGCAGGACGGGGCTAACTATGGCTACACCTTC	CASSFQARQDGANYGYTF
NA	TRBV6-5	14	once	TRBJ1-2	TGTGCCAGCAGTTACTCGGAGGGGATTGGTGGCTACACCTTC	CASSYSEGIGGYTF
NA	TRBV28	17	few	TRBJ2-4	TGTGCCAGCAGTTTATTTACCGGGGCCGGGGCCAAAAACATTCAGTACTTC	CASSLFTGAGAKNIQYF
NA	TRBV29-1	14	many	TRBJ2-1	TGCAGCGTTGAAAGGAAGGGCCTAGGGAATGAGCAGTTCTTC	CSVERKGLGNEQFF
NA	TRBV6-2/TRBV6-3	15	few	TRBJ2-6	TGTGCCAGCAGCTCCACTAGATCCGGGGCCAACGTCCTGGCTTTC	CASSSTRSGANVLAF
NA	TRBV10-3	12	NA	TRBJ2-5	TGTGCCATCAGTGATAAGGGAGAGACCCAGTACTTC	CAISDKGETQYF
TRBD1	TRBV7-9	17	few	TRBJ2-1	TGTGCCAGCAGCTCGTCACGGACAGGTATCTCCTACAATGAGCAGTTCTTC	CASSSSRTGISYNEQFF
NA	TRBV28	15	NA	TRBJ2-7	TGTGCCAGCAGTACTCCCTCGGCAGGGGTCTACGAGCAGTACTTC	CASSTPSAGVYEQYF
TRBD2	TRBV11-2	15	few	TRBJ2-7	TGTGCCAGCAGCTTACCGAGCGGGGGAATCTACGAGCAGTACTTC	CASSLPSGGIYEQYF
TRBD1	TRBV29-1	15	few	TRBJ1-1	TGCAGCGTTGTCAAGGGGGCGGGGGGGAACACTGAAGCTTTCTTT	CSVVKGAGGNTEAFF
NA	TRBV28	12	NA	TRBJ2-7	TGTGCCAGCAGTTCTGCGACCCGCGAGCAGTACTTC	CASSSATREQYF
NA	TRBV12-3/TRBV12-4	14	NA	TRBJ2-5	TGTGCCAGCAGTTTTGGGGGGCCAAGGGAGACCCAGTACTTC	CASSFGGPRETQYF
NA	TRBV29-1	14	few	TRBJ2-5	TGCAGCGTTGATAAGTTACAGGGCGAGGGGACCCAGTACTTC	CSVDKLQGEGTQYF
NA	TRBV20-1	15	NA	TRBJ2-6	TGCAGTGCTTCCGGGACACACTCTGGGGCCAACGTCCTGACTTTC	CSASGTHSGANVLTF
NA	TRBV5-1	15	NA	TRBJ2-7	TGCGCCAGCAGCTTAGGAGGGGATGCCCGCTACGAGCAGTACTTC	CASSLGGDARYEQYF
TRBD1	TRBV20-1	13	NA	TRBJ1-1	TGCAGTGCTACTCCGACAGGGAGGCCTGAAGCTTTCTTT	CSATPTGRPEAFF
NA	TRBV29-1	13	few	TRBJ2-1	TGCAGCTCACGAGGCCTTAGTGGCAATGAGCAGTTCTTC	CSSRGLSGNEQFF
TRBD1	TRBV7-9	19	NA	TRBJ1-3	TGTGCCAGCAGCCCCCGGACAGGTCCCTCTCCGCTGGCTGGAAACACCATATATTTT	CASSPRTGPSPLAGNTIYF
NA	TRBV20-1	13	NA	TRBJ1-5	TGCAGTGCTAGAGCAGGGGAGCCCCAGCCCCAGCATTTT	CSARAGEPQPQHF
NA	TRBV29-1	13	NA	TRBJ1-4	TGCAGCGCCCTGGGGGATAATAATGAAAAACTGTTTTTT	CSALGDNNEKLFF
TRBD1	TRBV4-1	15	few	TRBJ2-1	TGCGCCAGCAGCCAAGGGGACAGGGTAGGGTATGAGCAGTTCTTC	CASSQGDRVGYEQFF
TRBD2	TRBV7-9	16	few	TRBJ2-1	TGTGCCAGCAGCTTAGTACCCCAGCTAGCGGGGGGCGAGCAGTTCTTC	CASSLVPQLAGGEQFF
NA	TRBV29-1	12	few	TRBJ2-5	TGCAGCGTTGAAGGGCAGGAAGAGACCCAGTACTTC	CSVEGQEETQYF